This TCR beta chain is from a study of T cell responses to AZD1222 COVID-19 vaccine. A single count supports this clone. Produced via immunoSEQ multiplex PCR; TCRdb's table is partial and in-frame only. The sample lists about 83,000 clones, approximately 88% seen once, with approximately 5% in the top ten. The ends lost 3 bases at V and 6 bases at J; junction bases unmatched: 4. From germline, CDR1 is MDHEN and CDR2 SYDVKM. The CDR3 spans 14 residues. The V and J genes are TRBV28 and TRBJ2-3, with 9 bases that match TRBD2. The TCR was taken from an adult in good health. The source was peripheral blood, collected on day 0 of MenACWY control vaccination. CDR3 sequence (DNA): TGTGCCAGCAGTTTTTCGGCGGGAGGGGATACGCAGTATTTT. It specifies CASSFSAGGDTQYF.